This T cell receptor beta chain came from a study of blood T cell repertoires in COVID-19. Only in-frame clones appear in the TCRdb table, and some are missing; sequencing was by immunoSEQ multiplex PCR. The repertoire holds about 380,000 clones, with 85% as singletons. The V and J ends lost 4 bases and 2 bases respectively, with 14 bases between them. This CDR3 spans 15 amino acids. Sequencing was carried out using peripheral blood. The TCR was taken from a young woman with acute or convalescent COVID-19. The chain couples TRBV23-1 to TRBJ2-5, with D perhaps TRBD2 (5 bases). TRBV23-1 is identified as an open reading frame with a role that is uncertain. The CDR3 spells CASSPMRTVQETQYF. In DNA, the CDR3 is TGCGCCAGCAGTCCAATGCGGACTGTACAAGAGACCCAGTACTTC.